This T cell receptor (beta chain) originates from a study of cytomegalovirus exposure and HLA in healthy donors. Study overall: Earlier, 100 million to 120 million unique TCR beta sequences were recovered from 200 million or so T cells by an analysis. Study results and caveats: Reported findings show TCR beta sequences accurately forecast HLA-A and HLA-B alleles in most subjects. V- and J-gene trimming of TCR beta was linked (in a later analysis) to a missense DCLRE1C variant.

With 60 Vbeta and 13 Jbeta primers, the PCR was carried out. TCRdb's copy holds only in-frame clones and misses some; the assay was immunoSEQ multiplex PCR. This table has some 85,000 clones, roughly four fifths appearing once. The CDR3 runs to 13 residues. V lost 5 bases to trimming and J lost 7 bases, with 14 bases between them. The germline CDR1 and CDR2 sequences are MDHEN and SYDVKM. Each donor was healthy, and each was a bone marrow donor. Worth noting for this clone: Its specificity is not known.

Sequenced material: PBMCs. The TCR sequence derives from a woman in her 40s in good health and CMV-seropositive. The rearrangement joins TRBV28 to TRBJ1-1; D possibly corresponds to TRBD1 (5 bases). CDR3 loop: CASSTHDSIEAFF. For the CDR3, the DNA is TGTGCCAGCAGTACCCACGACAGTATTGAAGCTTTCTTT.